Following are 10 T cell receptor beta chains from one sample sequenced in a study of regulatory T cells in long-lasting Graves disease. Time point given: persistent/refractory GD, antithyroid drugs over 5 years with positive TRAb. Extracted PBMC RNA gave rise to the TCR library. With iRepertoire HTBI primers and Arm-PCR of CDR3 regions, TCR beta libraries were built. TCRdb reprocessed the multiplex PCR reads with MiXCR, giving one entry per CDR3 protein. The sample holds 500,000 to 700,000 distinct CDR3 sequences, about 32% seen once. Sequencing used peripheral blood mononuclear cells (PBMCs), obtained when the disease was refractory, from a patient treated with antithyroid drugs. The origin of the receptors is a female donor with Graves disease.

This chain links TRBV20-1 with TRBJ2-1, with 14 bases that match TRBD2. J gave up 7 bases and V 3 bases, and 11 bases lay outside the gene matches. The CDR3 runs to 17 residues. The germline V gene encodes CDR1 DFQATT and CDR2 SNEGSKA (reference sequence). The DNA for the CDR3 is TGCAGTGCTAGCAGTAGCGGGACTAGCGGGAGATTAAATGAGCAGTTCTTC. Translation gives CSASSSGTSGRLNEQFF.

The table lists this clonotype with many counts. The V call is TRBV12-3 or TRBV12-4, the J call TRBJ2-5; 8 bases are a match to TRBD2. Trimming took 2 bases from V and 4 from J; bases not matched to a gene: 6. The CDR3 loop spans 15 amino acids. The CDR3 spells CASSLFREGGETQYF. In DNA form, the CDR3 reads TGTGCCAGCAGTTTATTTCGGGAGGGGGGAGAGACCCAGTACTTC.

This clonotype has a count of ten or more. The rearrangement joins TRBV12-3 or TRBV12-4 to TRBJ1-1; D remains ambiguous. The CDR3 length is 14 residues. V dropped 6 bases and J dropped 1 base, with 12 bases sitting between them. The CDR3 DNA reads TGTGCCAGCAGATCTCTGACGGGGAACACTGAAGCTTTCTTT. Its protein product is CASRSLTGNTEAFF.

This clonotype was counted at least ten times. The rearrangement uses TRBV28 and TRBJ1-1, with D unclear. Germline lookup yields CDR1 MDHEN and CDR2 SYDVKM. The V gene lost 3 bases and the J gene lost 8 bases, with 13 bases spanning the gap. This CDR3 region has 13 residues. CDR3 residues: CASSFPGRGEAFF. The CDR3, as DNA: TGTGCCAGCAGTTTTCCAGGACGGGGAGAAGCTTTCTTT.

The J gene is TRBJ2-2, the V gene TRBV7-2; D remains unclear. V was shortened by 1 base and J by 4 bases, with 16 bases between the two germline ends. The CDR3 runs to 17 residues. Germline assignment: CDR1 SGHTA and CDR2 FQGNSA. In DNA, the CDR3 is TGTGCCAGCAGCTTAGTACCGGGCCTATCGATCACCGGGGAGCTGTTTTTT. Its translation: CASSLVPGLSITGELFF.

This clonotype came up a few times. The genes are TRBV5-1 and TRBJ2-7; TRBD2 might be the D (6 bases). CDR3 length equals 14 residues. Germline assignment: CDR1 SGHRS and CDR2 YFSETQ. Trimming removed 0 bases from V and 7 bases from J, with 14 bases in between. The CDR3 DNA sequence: TGCGCCAGCAGCTTGGGCCTAGACGGGGGAGAGCAGTACTTC. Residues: CASSLGLDGGEQYF.

The CDR3: CASSPDGFRGTEAFF. The CDR3 nucleotides are TGTGCCAGCAGCCCCGACGGGTTTCGGGGGACTGAAGCTTTCTTT. The V and J genes are TRBV7-8 and TRBJ1-1, with a tentative D call TRBD1 (5 bases). CDR1 SGHVS and CDR2 FQNEAQ come from the germline V gene. V lost 5 bases and J 5 bases, leaving 18 bases between the germline ends. CDR3 length: 15 residues.

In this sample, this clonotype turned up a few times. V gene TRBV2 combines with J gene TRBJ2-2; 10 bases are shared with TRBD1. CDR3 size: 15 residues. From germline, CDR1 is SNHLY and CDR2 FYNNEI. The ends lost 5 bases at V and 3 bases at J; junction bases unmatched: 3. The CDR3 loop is CASSPGTGDTGELFF. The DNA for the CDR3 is TGTGCCAGCAGTCCCGGGACAGGGGACACCGGGGAGCTGTTTTTT.

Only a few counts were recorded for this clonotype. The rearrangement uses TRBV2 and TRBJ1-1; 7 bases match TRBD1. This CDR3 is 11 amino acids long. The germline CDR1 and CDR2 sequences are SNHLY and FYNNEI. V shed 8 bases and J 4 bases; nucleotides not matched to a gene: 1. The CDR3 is CASDRATEAFF. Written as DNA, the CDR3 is TGTGCCAGCGACAGGGCCACTGAAGCTTTCTTT.

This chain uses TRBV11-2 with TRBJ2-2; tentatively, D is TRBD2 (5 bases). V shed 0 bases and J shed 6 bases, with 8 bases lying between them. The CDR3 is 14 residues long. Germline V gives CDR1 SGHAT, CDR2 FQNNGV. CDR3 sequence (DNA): TGTGCCAGCAGCTTAGATCTGGGAGCCGGGGAGCTGTTTTTT. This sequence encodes CASSLDLGAGELFF.